This is a list of T cell receptor beta chains from one sample in a study of blood T cell repertoires in COVID-19. Produced via immunoSEQ multiplex PCR; TCRdb's table is partial and in-frame only. The sample yields under 350,000 clones, 85% seen once. The specimen was peripheral blood. Receptors originate from a human donor in a cohort sampled during active COVID-19. The CDR3 runs from the conserved cysteine through the conserved F or W.

CDR3aa	v_gene	j_gene
CASSLLTGQVNTEAFF	TRBV9	TRBJ1-1
CASSLSPGAADTQYF	TRBV7-3	TRBJ2-3
CATSDSEVRYLNEQFF	TRBV24-1	TRBJ2-1
CASSYTPGQGGYGYTF	TRBV6-5	TRBJ1-2
CASSRSGTGAEAFF	TRBV11-2	TRBJ1-1
CASSPTSLSSYEQYF	TRBV27	TRBJ2-7
CASSQGGGNEKLFF	TRBV3-1/TRBV3-2	TRBJ1-4
CASSQRLAAEQYF	TRBV4-1	TRBJ2-7
CASGLADRESSPLHF	TRBV12-5	TRBJ1-6
CASSVGEQAFF	TRBV2	TRBJ1-1
CASSLGQPPSEQYF	TRBV18	TRBJ2-7
CASSDGGGWNTEAFF	TRBV6-5	TRBJ1-1
CASSPQRKGSFGTEAFF	TRBV18	TRBJ1-1
CASSYRDRNSPLHF	TRBV30	TRBJ1-6
CASSWSYQNTGELFF	TRBV5-4	TRBJ2-2
CASSYPQGKPAKNIQYF	TRBV7-3	TRBJ2-4
CAWSRGGGGHGEAFF	TRBV30	TRBJ1-1
CASSHGQGEAFF	TRBV18	TRBJ1-1
CASSSWGAGELFF	TRBV7-9	TRBJ2-2
CASSPDRVSTDTQYF	TRBV18	TRBJ2-3
CASRIPGQGRGYTF	TRBV19	TRBJ1-2
CASSLGQGMAGNTIYF	TRBV28	TRBJ1-3
CASSPYLAVKETQYF	TRBV6-5	TRBJ2-5
CASSLWSGGGYTF	TRBV27	TRBJ1-2
CATSRGVETELHF	TRBV15	TRBJ1-6
CASMGQGYYGYTF	TRBV19	TRBJ1-2
CASGSPSKGTGGAIATQYF	TRBV12-5	TRBJ2-5
CASSSQGGGQYF	TRBV5-1	TRBJ2-7
CASSLRTGTNYGYTF	TRBV19	TRBJ1-2
CASKGVSNQPQHF	TRBV27	TRBJ1-5
CASSLEVGADIQYF	TRBV11-1	TRBJ2-4
CATIPGGADTQYF	TRBV19	TRBJ2-3
CASSNPSGYNSPLHF	TRBV19	TRBJ1-6
CASSQTPNTEAFF	TRBV18	TRBJ1-1
CASSQDRAGWREKLFF	TRBV4-1	TRBJ1-4
CASSLSGGAYEQYF	TRBV7-8	TRBJ2-7
CASAGGVAGNTIYF	TRBV7-8	TRBJ1-3